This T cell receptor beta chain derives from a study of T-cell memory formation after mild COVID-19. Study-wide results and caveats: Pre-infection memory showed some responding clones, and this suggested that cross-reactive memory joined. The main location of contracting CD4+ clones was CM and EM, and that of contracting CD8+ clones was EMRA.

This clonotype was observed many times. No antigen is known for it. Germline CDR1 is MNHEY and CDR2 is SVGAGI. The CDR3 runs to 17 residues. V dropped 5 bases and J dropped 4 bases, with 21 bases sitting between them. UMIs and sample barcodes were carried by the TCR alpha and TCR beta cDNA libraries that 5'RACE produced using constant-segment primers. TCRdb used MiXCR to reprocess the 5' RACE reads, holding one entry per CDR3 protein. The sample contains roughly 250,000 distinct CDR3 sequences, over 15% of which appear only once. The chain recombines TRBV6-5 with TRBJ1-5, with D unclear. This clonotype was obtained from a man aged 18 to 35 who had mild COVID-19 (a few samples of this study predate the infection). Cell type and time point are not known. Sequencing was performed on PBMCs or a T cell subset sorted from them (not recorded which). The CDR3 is CASSRTFRGEQNQPQHF. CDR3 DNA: TGTGCCAGCAGTCGAACTTTCCGGGGAGAACAAAATCAGCCCCAGCATTTT.